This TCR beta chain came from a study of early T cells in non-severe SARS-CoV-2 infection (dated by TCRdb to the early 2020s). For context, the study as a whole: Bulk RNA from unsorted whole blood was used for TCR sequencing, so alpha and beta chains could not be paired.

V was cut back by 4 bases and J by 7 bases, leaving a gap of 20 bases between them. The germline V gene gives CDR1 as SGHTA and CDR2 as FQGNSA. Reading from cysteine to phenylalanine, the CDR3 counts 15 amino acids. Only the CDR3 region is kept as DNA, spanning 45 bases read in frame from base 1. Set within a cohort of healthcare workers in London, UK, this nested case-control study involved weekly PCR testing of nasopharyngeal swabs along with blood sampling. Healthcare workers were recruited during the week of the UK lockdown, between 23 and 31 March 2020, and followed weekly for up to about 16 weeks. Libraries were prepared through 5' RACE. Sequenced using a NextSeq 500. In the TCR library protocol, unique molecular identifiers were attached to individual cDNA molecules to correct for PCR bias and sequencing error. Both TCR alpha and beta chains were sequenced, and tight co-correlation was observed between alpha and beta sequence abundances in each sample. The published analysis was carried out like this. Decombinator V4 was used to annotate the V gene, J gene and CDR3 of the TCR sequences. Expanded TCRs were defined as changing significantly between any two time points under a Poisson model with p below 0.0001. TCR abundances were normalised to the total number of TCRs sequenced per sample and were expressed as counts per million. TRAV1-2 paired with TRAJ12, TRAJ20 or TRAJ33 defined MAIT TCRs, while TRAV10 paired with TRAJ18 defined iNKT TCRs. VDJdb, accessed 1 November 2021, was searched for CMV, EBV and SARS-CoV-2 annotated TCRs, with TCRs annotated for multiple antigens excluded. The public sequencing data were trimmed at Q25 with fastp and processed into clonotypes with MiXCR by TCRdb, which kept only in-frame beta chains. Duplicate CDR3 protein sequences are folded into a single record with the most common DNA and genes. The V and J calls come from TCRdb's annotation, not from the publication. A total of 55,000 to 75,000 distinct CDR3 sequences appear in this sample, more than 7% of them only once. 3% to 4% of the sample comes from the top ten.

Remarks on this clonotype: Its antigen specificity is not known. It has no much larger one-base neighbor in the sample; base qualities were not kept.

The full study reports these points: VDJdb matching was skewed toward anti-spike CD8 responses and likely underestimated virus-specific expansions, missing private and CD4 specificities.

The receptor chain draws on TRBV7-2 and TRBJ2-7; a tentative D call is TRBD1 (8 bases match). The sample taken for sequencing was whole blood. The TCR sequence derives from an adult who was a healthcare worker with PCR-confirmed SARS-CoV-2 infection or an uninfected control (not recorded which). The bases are TGTGCCAGCAGCTCCGGGGGGACAGGTCTACGAGAGCAGTACTTC. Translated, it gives CASSSGGTGLREQYF.